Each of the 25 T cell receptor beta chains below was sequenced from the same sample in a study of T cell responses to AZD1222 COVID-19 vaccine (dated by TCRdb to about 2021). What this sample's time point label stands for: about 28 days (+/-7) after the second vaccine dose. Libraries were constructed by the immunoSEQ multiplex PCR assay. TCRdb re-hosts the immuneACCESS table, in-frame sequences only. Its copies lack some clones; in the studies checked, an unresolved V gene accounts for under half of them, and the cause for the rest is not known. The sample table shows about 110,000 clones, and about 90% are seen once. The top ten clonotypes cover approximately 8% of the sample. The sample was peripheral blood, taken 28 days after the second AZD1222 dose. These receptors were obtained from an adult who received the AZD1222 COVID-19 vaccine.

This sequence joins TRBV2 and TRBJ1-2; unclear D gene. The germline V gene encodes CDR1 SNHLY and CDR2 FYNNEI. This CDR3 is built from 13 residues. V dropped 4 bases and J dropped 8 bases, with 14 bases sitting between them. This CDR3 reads CASSGSALGGYTF. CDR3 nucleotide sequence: TGTGCCAGCAGTGGTTCGGCATTGGGAGGCTACACCTTC.

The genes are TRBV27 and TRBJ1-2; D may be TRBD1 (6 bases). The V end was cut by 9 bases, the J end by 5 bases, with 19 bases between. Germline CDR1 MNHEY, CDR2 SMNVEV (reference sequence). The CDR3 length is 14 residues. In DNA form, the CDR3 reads TGTGCCAGTGGGGGATTAGGGGGGGATTATGGCTACACCTTC. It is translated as CASGGLGGDYGYTF.

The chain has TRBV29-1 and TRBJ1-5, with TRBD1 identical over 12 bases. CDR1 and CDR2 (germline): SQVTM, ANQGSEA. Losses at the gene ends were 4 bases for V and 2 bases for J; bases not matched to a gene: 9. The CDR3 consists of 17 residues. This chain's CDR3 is CSVVPTGQGAGNQPQHF. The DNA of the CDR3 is TGCAGCGTTGTTCCTACGGGACAGGGGGCCGGCAATCAGCCCCAGCATTTT.

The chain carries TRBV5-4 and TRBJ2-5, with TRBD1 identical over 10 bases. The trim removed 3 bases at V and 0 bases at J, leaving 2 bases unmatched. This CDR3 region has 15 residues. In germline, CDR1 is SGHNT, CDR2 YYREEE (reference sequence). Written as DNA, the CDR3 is TGTGCCAGCAGCTCGGGACAGGGGTACCAAGAGACCCAGTACTTC. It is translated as CASSSGQGYQETQYF.

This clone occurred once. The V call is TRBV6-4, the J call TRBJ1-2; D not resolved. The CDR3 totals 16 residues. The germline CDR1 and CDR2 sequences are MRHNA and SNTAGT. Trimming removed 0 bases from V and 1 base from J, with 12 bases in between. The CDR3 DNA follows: TGTGCCAGCAGTGACTCCTGGGGAAGACATAACTATGGCTACACCTTC. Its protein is CASSDSWGRHNYGYTF.

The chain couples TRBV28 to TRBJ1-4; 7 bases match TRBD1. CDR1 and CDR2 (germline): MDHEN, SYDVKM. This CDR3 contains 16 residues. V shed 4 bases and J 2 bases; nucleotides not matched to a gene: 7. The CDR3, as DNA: TGTGCCAGCAGTTCTAAGGACAGGAGGACTAATGAAAAACTGTTTTTT. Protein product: CASSSKDRRTNEKLFF. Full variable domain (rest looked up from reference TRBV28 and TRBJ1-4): DVKVTQSSRYLVKRTGEKVFLECVQDMDHENMFWYRQDPGLGLRLIYFSYDVKMKEKGDIPEGYSVSREKKERFSLILESASTNQTSMYLCASSSKDRRTNEKLFFGSGTQLSVL.

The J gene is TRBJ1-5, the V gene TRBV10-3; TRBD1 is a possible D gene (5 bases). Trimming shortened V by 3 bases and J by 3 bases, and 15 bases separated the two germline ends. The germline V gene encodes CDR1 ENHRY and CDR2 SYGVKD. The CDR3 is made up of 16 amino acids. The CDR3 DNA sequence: TGTGCCATCAGTGACGGTCAGCAGGGATCCAATCAGCCCCAGCATTTT. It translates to CAISDGQQGSNQPQHF.

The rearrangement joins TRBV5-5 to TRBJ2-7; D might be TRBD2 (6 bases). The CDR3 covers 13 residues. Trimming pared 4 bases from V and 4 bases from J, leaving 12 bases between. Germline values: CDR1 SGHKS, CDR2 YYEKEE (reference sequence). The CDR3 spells CASSVTGLYEQYF. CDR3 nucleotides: TGTGCCAGCAGCGTTACAGGACTATACGAGCAGTACTTC.

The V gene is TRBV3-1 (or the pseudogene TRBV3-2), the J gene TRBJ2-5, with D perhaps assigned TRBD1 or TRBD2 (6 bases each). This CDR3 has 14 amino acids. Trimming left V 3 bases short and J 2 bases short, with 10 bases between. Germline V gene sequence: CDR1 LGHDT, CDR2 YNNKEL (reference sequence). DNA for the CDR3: TGTGCCAGCAGCCATAGGAGGGGGCAAGAGACCCAGTACTTC. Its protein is CASSHRRGQETQYF.

CDR3 sequence (DNA): TGTGCCAGTAGTGGGACATCGACAGGGCATCAGCCCCAGCATTTT. Its protein product is CASSGTSTGHQPQHF. The rearrangement joins TRBV19 to TRBJ1-5, with 7 bases fitting TRBD1. V trimming: 5 bases; J trimming: 5 bases; junction bases outside the gene matches: 9. Germline V lookup: CDR1 LNHDA, CDR2 SQIVND (reference sequence). The CDR3 has 15 amino acids.

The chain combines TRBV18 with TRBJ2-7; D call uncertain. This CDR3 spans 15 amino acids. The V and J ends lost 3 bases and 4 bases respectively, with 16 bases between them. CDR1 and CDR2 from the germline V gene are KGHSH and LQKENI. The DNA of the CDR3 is TGTGCCAGCTCACCGGTAAGGTACAGCGATTACGAGCAGTACTTC. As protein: CASSPVRYSDYEQYF. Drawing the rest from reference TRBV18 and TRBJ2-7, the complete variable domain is NAGVMQNPRHLVRRRGQEARLRCSPMKGHSHVYWYRQLPEEGLKFMVYLQKENIIDESGMPKERFSAEFPKEGPSILRIQQVVRGDSAAYFCASSPVRYSDYEQYFGPGTRLTVT.

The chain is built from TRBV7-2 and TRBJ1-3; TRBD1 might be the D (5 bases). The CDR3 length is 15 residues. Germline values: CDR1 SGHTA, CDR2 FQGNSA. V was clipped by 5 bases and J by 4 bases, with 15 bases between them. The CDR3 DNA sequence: TGTGCCAGCAGCCCCTCGGGGGGAGTCGGAAACACCATATATTTT. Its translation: CASSPSGGVGNTIYF.

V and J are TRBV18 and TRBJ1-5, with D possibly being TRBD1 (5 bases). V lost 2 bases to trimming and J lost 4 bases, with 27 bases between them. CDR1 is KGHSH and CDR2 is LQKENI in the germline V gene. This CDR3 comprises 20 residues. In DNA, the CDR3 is TGTGCCAGCTCACCATTTCGTCCTGGGGCCCTAATCGCAGGGAATCAGCCCCAGCATTTT. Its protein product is CASSPFRPGALIAGNQPQHF.

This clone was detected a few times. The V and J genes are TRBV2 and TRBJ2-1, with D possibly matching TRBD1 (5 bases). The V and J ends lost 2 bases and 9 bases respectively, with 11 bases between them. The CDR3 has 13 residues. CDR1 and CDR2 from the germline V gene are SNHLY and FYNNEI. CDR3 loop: CASSEIQQGEQFF. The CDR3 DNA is TGTGCCAGCAGTGAAATCCAGCAGGGTGAGCAGTTCTTC.

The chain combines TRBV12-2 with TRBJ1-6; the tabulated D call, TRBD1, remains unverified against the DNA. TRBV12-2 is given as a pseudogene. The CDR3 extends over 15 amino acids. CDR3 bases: TGTGCAAGTCGCTCGGGGACAGGGGATAATTCACCCCTCCACTTT. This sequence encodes CASRSGTGDNSPLHF.

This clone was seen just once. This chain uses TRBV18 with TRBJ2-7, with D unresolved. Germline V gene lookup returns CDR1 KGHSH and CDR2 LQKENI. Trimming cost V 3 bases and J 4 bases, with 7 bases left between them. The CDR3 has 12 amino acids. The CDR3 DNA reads TGTGCCAGCTCACCCTACAGTTACGAGCAGTACTTC. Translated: CASSPYSYEQYF.

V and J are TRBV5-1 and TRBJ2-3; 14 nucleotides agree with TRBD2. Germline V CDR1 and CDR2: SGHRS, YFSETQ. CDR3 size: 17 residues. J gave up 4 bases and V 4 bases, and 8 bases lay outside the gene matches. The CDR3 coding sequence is TGCGCCAGCAGCCACATGACTAGCGGGGGGGGCGCAGATACGCAGTATTTT. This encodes CASSHMTSGGGADTQYF.

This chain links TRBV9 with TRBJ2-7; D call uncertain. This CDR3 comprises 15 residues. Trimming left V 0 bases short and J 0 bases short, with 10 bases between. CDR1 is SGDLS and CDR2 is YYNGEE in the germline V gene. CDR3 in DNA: TGTGCCAGCAGCGTAGGGCGCCTGAGCTCCTACGAGCAGTACTTC. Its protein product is CASSVGRLSSYEQYF. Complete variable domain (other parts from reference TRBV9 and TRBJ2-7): DSGVTQTPKHLITATGQRVTLRCSPRSGDLSVYWYQQSLDQGLQFLIQYYNGEERAKGNILERFSAQQFPDLHSELNLSSLELGDSALYFCASSVGRLSSYEQYFGPGTRLTVT.

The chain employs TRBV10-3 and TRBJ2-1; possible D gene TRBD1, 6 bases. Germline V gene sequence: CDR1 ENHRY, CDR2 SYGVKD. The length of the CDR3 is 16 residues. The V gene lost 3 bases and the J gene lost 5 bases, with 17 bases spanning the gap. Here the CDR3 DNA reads TGTGCCATCAGTGACCCCCCTACTACAGGGAACAATGAGCAGTTCTTC. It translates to CAISDPPTTGNNEQFF.

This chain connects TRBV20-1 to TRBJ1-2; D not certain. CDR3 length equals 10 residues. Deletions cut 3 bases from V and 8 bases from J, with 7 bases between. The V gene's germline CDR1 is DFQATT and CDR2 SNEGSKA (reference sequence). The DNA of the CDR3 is TGCAGTGCTAGGATAGGGGGCTACACCTTC. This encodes CSARIGGYTF.

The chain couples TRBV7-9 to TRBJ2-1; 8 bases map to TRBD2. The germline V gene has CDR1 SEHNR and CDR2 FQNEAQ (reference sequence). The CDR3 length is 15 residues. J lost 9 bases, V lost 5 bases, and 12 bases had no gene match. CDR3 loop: CASSHVGTRDVEQFF. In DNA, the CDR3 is TGTGCCAGCAGCCACGTGGGGACTAGAGATGTTGAGCAGTTCTTC.

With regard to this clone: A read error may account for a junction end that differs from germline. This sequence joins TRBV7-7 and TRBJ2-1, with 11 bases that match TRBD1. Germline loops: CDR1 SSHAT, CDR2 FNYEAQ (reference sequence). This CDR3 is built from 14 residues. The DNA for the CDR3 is TGTGCTAGCAGCTTGGGACAGGGGGGCGATGAGCAGTTCTTC. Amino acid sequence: CASSLGQGGDEQFF.

The CDR3 sequence is CASSRGLAGQETQYF. CDR3 sequence (DNA): TGTGCCAGCAGCAGGGGACTAGCGGGCCAAGAGACCCAGTACTTC. The J gene is TRBJ2-5, the V gene TRBV5-6; 12 nucleotides line up with TRBD2. The CDR3 contains 15 residues. The V and J ends lost 4 bases and 1 base, in that order; junction bases with no gene match: 2. Germline V CDR1 and CDR2: SGHDT, YYEEEE. Using reference TRBV5-6 and TRBJ2-5 for the parts outside the CDR3, the full variable domain is DAGVTQSPTHLIKTRGQQVTLRCSPKSGHDTVSWYQQALGQGPQFIFQYYEEEERQRGNFPDRFSGHQFPNYSSELNVNALLLGDSALYLCASSRGLAGQETQYFGPGTRLLVL.

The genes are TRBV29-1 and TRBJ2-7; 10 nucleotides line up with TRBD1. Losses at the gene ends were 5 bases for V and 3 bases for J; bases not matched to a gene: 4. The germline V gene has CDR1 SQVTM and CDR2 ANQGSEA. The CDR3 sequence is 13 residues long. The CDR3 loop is CSVPGTGVYEQYF. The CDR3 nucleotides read TGCAGCGTTCCCGGGACAGGGGTCTACGAGCAGTACTTC.

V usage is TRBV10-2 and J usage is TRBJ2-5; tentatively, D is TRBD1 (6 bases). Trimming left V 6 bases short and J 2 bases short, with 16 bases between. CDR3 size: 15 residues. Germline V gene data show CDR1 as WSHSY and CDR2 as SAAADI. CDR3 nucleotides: TGCGCCAGCAGAAACCCAGGGGATGCTCAAGAGACCCAGTACTTC. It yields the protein CASRNPGDAQETQYF.